This entry features one T cell receptor beta chain sequence. No antigen is known for it. It has no much larger one-base neighbor in the sample; base qualities were not kept. The data originate from a study of identical twins listed by TCRdb under 2016. For context, the study as a whole: To test whether fetal clonotypes persist, this study deep-sequenced TCR alpha and beta repertoires from monozygotic twins, from unrelated adults of various ages, and from cord blood. To rule out contamination, the twin experiments were replicated at different times with different library preparation protocols. Study-wide findings and limitations: Because the same donors could not be followed over many years, conclusions were based on cross-sectional statistical analysis. In monozygotic twins, out-of-frame TCR alpha sharing was systematically underestimated by recombination models, although the models agreed with sharing between unrelated individuals. Zero-insertion analyses could be partly confounded by invariant T cells such as MAIT and iNKT, though diverse VJ usage argued against such confounding for most clonotypes. The excess sharing between twins in beta out-of-frame sequences was weaker because fewer shared sequences reduced the signal-to-noise ratio. Compared with coincidental sharing between unrelated individuals, out-of-frame TCR alpha sequences shared between twins showed an excess of sequences with low generation probability. Fewer insertions were carried by abundant cord blood beta clonotypes, a similar but weaker trend appeared in young adult naive repertoires, and no such trend appeared in memory repertoires.

Library creation used 5' RACE. Sequencing was performed on an Illumina HiSeq 2000. A universal primer binding site was added through template switching, and the final cDNA carried a unique molecular identifier so that TCR cDNA molecules could be counted accurately. Specific primers in the conserved constant-segment region were used to synthesize first-strand cDNA for the TCR alpha and beta chains. To control for contamination, every cDNA library was double barcoded, receiving both a SMART-Mk sample barcode and Illumina barcodes. TruSeq adapter sequences, together with Illumina sample barcodes, were added in two successive PCR steps. Sequencing of the TCR alpha and beta cDNA libraries was done on the Illumina HiSeq platform using custom primers. The original methods were these. Unique molecular identifiers were extracted from raw reads with MiGEC, and CDR3 positions were determined with MiXCR. For each individual, recombination models were inferred using an EM algorithm with the repgenHMM and IGoR tools. The analysis of shared clonotypes was done with the tcR package in R, with sharing normalized by the product of cloneset sizes. Out-of-frame nonproductive sequences were analyzed to study raw recombination free of thymic and clonal selection effects. Clones were called with MiXCR by TCRdb after fastp trimmed the public reads at Q25, and only in-frame beta chains were retained. Each entry merges the rows of one CDR3 protein and shows their most common DNA and genes. TCRdb, not the authors, supplied the V and J calls. The sample table records more than 1.5 million distinct CDR3 sequences; about 32% of these occur just once. The ten largest make up 0.25% to 0.3% of the sample.

Every donor in the study was a healthy Caucasian. This TCR came from a newborn girl in good health. Sequencing input: cord blood.

The DNA sequence is TGTGCCAGCAGTTCCGCCTACGGGTACACTGAAGCTTTCTTT. This codes for CASSSAYGYTEAFF. The V gene is TRBV12-3 or TRBV12-4 and the J gene is TRBJ1-1; no D segment can be confidently identified. The cysteine opens and the phenylalanine closes a CDR3 of 14 amino acids. Only the CDR3 region is kept as DNA, spanning 42 bases read in frame from base 1. V is pared back by 4 bases and J by 3 bases, with 12 bases lying between the germline termini.